Listed here are 5 T cell receptor beta chains from one sample, sequenced in a study of T cell responses to AZD1222 COVID-19 vaccine. Sequenced by immunoSEQ multiplex PCR; TCRdb stores in-frame clones only, minus some. Here the sample spans 75,000 to 85,000 clones, around 90% being singletons. The sequencing here drew on peripheral blood, taken on day 0 of AZD1222 vaccination. All receptors derive from an adult in good health.

The J gene is TRBJ1-1, the V gene TRBV11-3; TRBD1 matches at 8 bases. The junction had 8 bases not matched to a gene; V was cut back by 5 bases and J by 6 bases. CDR1 is SGHNT, CDR2 YENEEA, per germline. The CDR3 loop spans 14 amino acids. CDR3 sequence reads: CASSGRQGSSEAFF. The CDR3 coding sequence is TGTGCCAGCAGCGGACGACAGGGGTCCTCTGAAGCTTTCTTT.

This rearrangement joins TRBV3-1 (or the pseudogene TRBV3-2) to TRBJ2-6, with D perhaps matching TRBD1 (5 bases). Germline V CDR1 and CDR2: LGHDT, YNNKEL (reference sequence). Deletions cut 3 bases from V and 2 bases from J, with 11 bases between. This CDR3 is 16 amino acids long. CDR3 nucleotides: TGTGCCAGCAGCCAGAGAGCAGGGACTGGGGCCAACGTCCTGACTTTC. Amino acids: CASSQRAGTGANVLTF.

The chain links TRBV6-5 to TRBJ1-2; a weak D match, TRBD1 (5 bases). From germline, CDR1 is MNHEY and CDR2 SVGAGI. V lost 6 bases and J 10 bases, leaving 15 bases between the germline ends. The CDR3 has 12 amino acids. The CDR3 loop reads CASSHGTQLYTF. The CDR3 DNA is TGTGCCAGCAGCCACGGGACTCAACTCTACACCTTC.

V is TRBV11-3 and J is TRBJ1-4, with D possibly TRBD1 on 5 matching bases. There are 13 residues in the CDR3. The ends were cut back, 1 base at V and 11 bases at J, with 11 bases in the middle. Germline V gene sequence: CDR1 SGHNT, CDR2 YENEEA. CDR3 loop: CASSLAGREKLFF. CDR3 DNA sequence: TGTGCCAGCAGCTTAGCGGGGCGAGAGAAACTGTTTTTT.

This clone was seen more than once but under ten times. The gene calls are TRBV7-9 and TRBJ1-5, with D hard to call. The CDR3 is 15 amino acids. From germline, CDR1 is SEHNR and CDR2 FQNEAQ (reference sequence). V was clipped by 2 bases and J by 3 bases, with 11 bases between them. The CDR3 region has the DNA TGTGCCAGCAGCTTAACCCCTCTATTCAATCAGCCCCAGCATTTT. Translation: CASSLTPLFNQPQHF.